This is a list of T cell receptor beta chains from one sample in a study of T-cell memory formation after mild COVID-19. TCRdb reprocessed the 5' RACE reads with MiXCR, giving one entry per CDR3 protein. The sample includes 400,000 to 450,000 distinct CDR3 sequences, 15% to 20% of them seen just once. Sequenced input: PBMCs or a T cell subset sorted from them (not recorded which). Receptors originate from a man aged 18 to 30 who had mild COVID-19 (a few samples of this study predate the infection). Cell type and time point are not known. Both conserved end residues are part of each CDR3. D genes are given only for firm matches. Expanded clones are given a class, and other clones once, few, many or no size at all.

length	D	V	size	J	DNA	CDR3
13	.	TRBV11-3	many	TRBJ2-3	TGTGCCAGCAGCTTCGTTCCAGGGGATACGCAGTATTTT	CASSFVPGDTQYF
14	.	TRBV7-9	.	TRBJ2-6	TGTGCCGCACAGCTTCTCTCTGGGGCCAACGTCCTGACTTTC	CAAQLLSGANVLTF
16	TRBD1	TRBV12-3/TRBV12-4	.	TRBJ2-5	TGTGCCAGCACCAAAAGACAGGGTCTGATAGTAGAGACCCAGTACTTC	CASTKRQGLIVETQYF
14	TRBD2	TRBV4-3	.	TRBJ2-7	TGCGCCAGCAGCACCAAAGCGGGGATCTACGAGCAGTACTTC	CASSTKAGIYEQYF
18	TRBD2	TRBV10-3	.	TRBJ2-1	TGTGCCATCAGTGAGTCGTGGGCTAGCGGGCTGCGACTCGATGAGCAGTTCTTC	CAISESWASGLRLDEQFF
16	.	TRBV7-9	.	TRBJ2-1	TGTGCCAGCAGAAAAAGGACTGAGTTCTCCTACAATGAGCAGTTCTTC	CASRKRTEFSYNEQFF
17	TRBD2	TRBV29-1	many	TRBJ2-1	TGCAGCGTTGATGTCGCTAGCGGGGGGGCAAGCTACAATGAGCAGTTCTTC	CSVDVASGGASYNEQFF
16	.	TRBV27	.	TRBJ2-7	TGTGCCAGCAAACGCCAGGGGACTAAGAGGGTCTACGAGCAGTACTTC	CASKRQGTKRVYEQYF
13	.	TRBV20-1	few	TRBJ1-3	TGCAGTGCCCTCGGGAGCTCTGGAAACACCATATATTTT	CSALGSSGNTIYF
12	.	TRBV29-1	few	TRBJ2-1	TGCAGCGTGGGGCCGGGGAGGAATGAGCAGTTCTTC	CSVGPGRNEQFF
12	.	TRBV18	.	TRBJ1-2	TGTGCCAGCTCAACTAGGGGCGCTGGCTACACCTTC	CASSTRGAGYTF
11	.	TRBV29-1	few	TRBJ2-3	TGCAGCGCCGAAGAGACAGATACGCAGTATTTT	CSAEETDTQYF
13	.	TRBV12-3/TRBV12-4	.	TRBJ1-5	TGTGCCAGCAACACAGGGTCGGGAGAGCCCCAGCATTTT	CASNTGSGEPQHF
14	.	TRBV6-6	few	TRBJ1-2	TGTGCCAGCAGTTACACCGACAGAGACTATGGCTACACCTTC	CASSYTDRDYGYTF
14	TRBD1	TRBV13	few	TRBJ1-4	TGTGCCAGCAGCTCCAGGGGGGGAAGTGAAAAACTGTTTTTT	CASSSRGGSEKLFF
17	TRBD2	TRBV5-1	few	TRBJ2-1	TGCGCCAGCAGCTTCAGGACTAGCGGGGGTCCAACGGGAGAGCAGTTCTTC	CASSFRTSGGPTGEQFF
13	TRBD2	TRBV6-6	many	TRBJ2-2	TGCGCCAGCAGCCCGGGGGGCACCGGGGAGCTGTTTTTT	CASSPGGTGELFF
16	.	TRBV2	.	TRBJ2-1	TGTGCCAGCAGTGGTCGCAGCCGTCTAAATCACAATGAGCAGTTCTTC	CASSGRSRLNHNEQFF
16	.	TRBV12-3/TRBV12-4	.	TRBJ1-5	TGTGCCAGCAGTTTGGTACTCTGGGGTGGCAATCAGCCCCAGCATTTT	CASSLVLWGGNQPQHF
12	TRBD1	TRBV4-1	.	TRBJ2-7	TGCGCCAGCAGCCAGACAGGGGACGAGCAGTACTTC	CASSQTGDEQYF
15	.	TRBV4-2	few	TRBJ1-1	TGTGCCAGCAGCCAAGAACAGGGAGGGAACACTGAAGCTTTCTTT	CASSQEQGGNTEAFF
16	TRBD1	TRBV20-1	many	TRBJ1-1	TGCAGTGCAAAACTTACAGGGGACGGTTGCTGCACTGAAGCTTTCTTT	CSAKLTGDGCCTEAFF
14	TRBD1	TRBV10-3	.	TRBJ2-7	TGTGCCATCAGCCCCGACAGGGGATCCTACGAGCAGTACTTC	CAISPDRGSYEQYF
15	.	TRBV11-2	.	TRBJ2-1	TGTGCCAGCAGCTCAAATCTGGGTCGGAACAATGAGCAGTTCTTC	CASSSNLGRNNEQFF
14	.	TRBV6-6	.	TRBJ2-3	TGTGCCAGCGAAGACGGCCCTAGCACAGATACGCAGTATTTT	CASEDGPSTDTQYF
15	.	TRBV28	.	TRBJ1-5	TGTGCCAGCAGTTCGAAAGGGAAGGGGGATCAGCCCCAGCATTTT	CASSSKGKGDQPQHF
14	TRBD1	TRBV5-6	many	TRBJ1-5	TGTGCCAGCAGCTTGTCAGGGGGCGATCAGCCCCAGCATTTT	CASSLSGGDQPQHF
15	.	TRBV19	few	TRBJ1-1	TGTGCCAGTAGCGTGGAGGGATGGTCGGGTACTGAAGCTTTCTTT	CASSVEGWSGTEAFF